This T cell receptor beta chain originates from a study of blood T cell repertoires in COVID-19. Across the study: Researchers got acute and convalescent COVID-19 samples from the United States, Italy and Spain.

The trim removed 4 bases at V and 4 bases at J, leaving 4 bases unmatched. CDR1 LGHDT and CDR2 YNNKEL come from the germline V gene (reference sequence). The CDR3 length is 14 residues. As originally analysed: Amplification with reference gene primers provided the estimates of nucleated cell counts. The protocol was immunoSEQ multiplex PCR, while the TCRdb copy is restricted to in-frame clones and leaves out a portion. From that table come the V and J calls and clone size; the DNA was used to work out D and trimming. Among tens of thousands of clones listed, 82% were seen once. The chain employs TRBV3-1 (or the pseudogene TRBV3-2) and TRBJ1-2; 9 bases match TRBD1. The TCR originated in a woman aged 55-70 years with acute or convalescent COVID-19. The sequenced material came from peripheral blood. The chain's CDR3 is CASSLGQGSYGYTF. DNA of the CDR3: TGTGCCAGCAGCCTCGGACAGGGGAGCTATGGCTACACCTTC.